These 2 T cell receptor beta chains came from one sample sequenced in a study of cytotoxic CD8 clonotypes in ibrutinib-treated CLL (dated by TCRdb to the early 2020s). To prepare the library, the immunoSEQ multiplex PCR assay was applied. TCRdb limited this immuneACCESS table to in-frame rearrangements with V and J called. A share of clones is missing; checked studies link under half to unresolved V genes, and the rest is unexplained. Across this sample there are about 130,000 clones, with 79% seen only once. 10% to 15% of the sample belongs to the ten largest clones. Taken with the paper, the label for time point translates to: approximately twelve months on ibrutinib. The specimen was PBMCs, collected after 12 months of ibrutinib treatment. All receptors come from a human donor with chronic lymphocytic leukemia.

This sequence joins TRBV7-3 and TRBJ2-7; no reliable D call. Trimming removed 2 bases at V and 2 bases at J, with 7 bases between. The CDR3 covers 13 residues. Germline V gene sequence: CDR1 SGHTA, CDR2 FQGTGA. DNA of the CDR3: TGTGCCAGCAGCTTAGACCCCACCTACGAGCAGTACTTC. This gives the protein CASSLDPTYEQYF.

The chain carries TRBV28 and TRBJ2-1, with D possibly being TRBD2 (6 bases). The CDR3 has 16 amino acids. Trimming stripped 6 bases from V and 8 bases from J, with 23 bases between. In germline, CDR1 is MDHEN, CDR2 SYDVKM. In nucleotides, the CDR3 is TGTGCCAGCAGGTCCCCTGGGACTCCCGCCGGGGATGAGCAGTTCTTC. It encodes CASRSPGTPAGDEQFF.